This T cell receptor beta chain emerged from a study of shared clonotypes between healthy human individuals. Study-level results: The naive CD4 repertoires of several donors were compared, and approximately 5% of clonotypes were shared.

Clones were read by immunoSEQ multiplex PCR, and TCRdb kept only the in-frame ones, dropping some. The sample has over 1.4 million clones, roughly 97% seen once. Per germline, CDR1 LNHDA and CDR2 SQIVND (reference sequence). Germline trimming cut 5 bases from V and 7 bases from J; bases unmatched to any gene: 4. The CDR3 loop spans 14 amino acids. Only Caucasian adults living in Nashville, Tennessee served as donors. As concerns this clone: Its cognate antigen is unknown.

The sample consisted of naive CD4+ T cells sorted from blood. As to subset: CD45RA+ positively selected. The TCR originated in a man aged 30 to 45 in good health. V and J are TRBV19 and TRBJ1-5, with 11 positions matching TRBD1. The CDR3 protein is CASSPRDRGQPQHF. The CDR3 DNA reads as TGTGCCAGTAGTCCTCGGGACAGGGGGCAGCCCCAGCATTTT.